These 7 T cell receptor beta chains were sequenced from one sample in a study of Ad26.COV2.S vaccination and SARS-CoV-2 variants (dated by TCRdb to about 2021). The library was prepared using the immunoSEQ multiplex PCR assay. In its TCRdb copy, this immuneACCESS table keeps in-frame sequences only and misses some clones. Where compared with another copy, unresolved V genes explain less than half of these, and the others have no known cause. This sample lists about 280,000 clones; around 87% were detected once. The top ten constitute approximately 3.3% of the sample. The sample's treatment or condition label, in plain terms: approximately 18 received Ad26.COV2.S at low or high dose, single or two shots; roughly five received placebo; per-sample allocation not given. Repertoires of vaccine and placebo recipients were sequenced from samples collected on day 63 after the first injection. The specimen was peripheral blood, collected in a trial of Ad26.COV2.S vaccine versus placebo. All receptors come from a person between 18 and 65 years old who received the Ad26.COV2.S COVID-19 vaccine or a placebo.

The chain combines TRBV7-2 with TRBJ1-1, with D tentatively TRBD1 (5 bases). In germline, CDR1 is SGHTA, CDR2 FQGNSA. V lost 2 bases to trimming and J lost 2 bases, with 12 bases between them. The CDR3 spans 15 residues. In nucleotides, the CDR3 is TGTGCCAGCAGCTTATTAGTGCAGGGAAACACTGAAGCTTTCTTT. Its protein is CASSLLVQGNTEAFF.

This chain joins TRBV7-8 and TRBJ2-7, with 9 bases matching TRBD2. CDR3 size: 15 residues. V dropped 3 bases and J dropped 3; count of bases not matched to a gene: 6. Germline loops: CDR1 SGHVS, CDR2 FQNEAQ. CDR3 in amino acids: CASSLGRGGVYEQYF. The CDR3 coding sequence is TGTGCCAGCAGCTTGGGGCGGGGGGGCGTCTACGAGCAGTACTTC.

CDR3 region: CASSIGLVVRQDYQPQHF. The CDR3 DNA sequence: TGTGCCAGTAGTATAGGATTAGTTGTACGGCAGGATTATCAGCCCCAGCATTTT. The chain has TRBV19 and TRBJ1-5; the D is unclear. Per germline, CDR1 LNHDA and CDR2 SQIVND (reference sequence). The CDR3 has 18 residues. The V and J ends lost 1 base and 5 bases respectively, with 21 bases between them. The variable domain in full, completed from reference TRBV19 and TRBJ1-5, reads DGGITQSPKYLFRKEGQNVTLSCEQNLNHDAMYWYRQDPGQGLRLIYYSQIVNDFQKGDIAEGYSVSREKKESFPLTVTSAQKNPTAFYLCASSIGLVVRQDYQPQHFGDGTRLSIL.

The V and J genes are TRBV6-2 or TRBV6-3 and TRBJ2-7; TRBD2 aligns across 7 bases. Germline CDR1 reads MNHEY; CDR2 reads SVGEGT. The CDR3 is 14 residues long. V lost 6 bases, J lost 2 bases, and 7 bases stayed unmatched. The CDR3 is CASSPRGVTYEQYF. For the CDR3, the DNA is TGTGCCAGCAGCCCCCGGGGGGTAACCTACGAGCAGTACTTC.

This chain joins TRBV7-2 and TRBJ2-2, with 7 positions matching TRBD2. The J segment lost 6 bases and the V segment lost 5 bases, leaving 6 bases of the junction unmatched. This CDR3 comprises 14 residues. Germline V gene data show CDR1 as SGHTA and CDR2 as FQGNSA. The CDR3 region has the DNA TGTGCCAGCAGCCACACTAGCGAGGCCGGGGAGCTGTTTTTT. It yields the protein CASSHTSEAGELFF. Looking up the rest from reference TRBV7-2 and TRBJ2-2 gives the full variable domain: GAGVSQSPSNKVTEKGKDVELRCDPISGHTALYWYRQSLGQGLEFLIYFQGNSAPDKSGLPSDRFSAERTGGSVSTLTIQRTQQEDSAVYLCASSHTSEAGELFFGEGSRLTVL.

The chain couples TRBV23-1 to TRBJ2-2, with 10 bases lining up with TRBD1. TRBV23-1 is an open reading frame, and its role is uncertain. This CDR3 has 16 residues. The trim removed 5 bases at V and 1 base at J, leaving 4 bases unmatched. This CDR3 is CASSERDRGNTGELFF. The CDR3 region has the DNA TGCGCCAGCAGTGAGAGGGACAGGGGGAACACCGGGGAGCTGTTTTTT.

This clone was observed a few times. The rearrangement links TRBV5-4 to TRBJ1-5; D call uncertain. CDR1 SGHNT and CDR2 YYREEE come from the germline V gene (reference sequence). The length of the CDR3 is 12 residues. V gave up 4 bases and J gave up 2 bases, with 4 bases separating them. Here the CDR3 reads CASSEGNQPQHF. CDR3 coding DNA: TGTGCCAGCAGCGAGGGCAATCAGCCCCAGCATTTT.